This T cell receptor (beta chain) comes out of a study of T cell changes during pregnancy in multiple sclerosis. V shed 3 bases and J 6 bases; nucleotides not matched to a gene: 3. The CDR3 sequence is 15 residues long. Germline V CDR1 and CDR2: SGHDN, FVKESK. This table comes from immunoSEQ multiplex PCR, and its TCRdb copy is limited to in-frame clones, with some not included. The data hold roughly 44,000 clones, with more than 75% observed a single time. The V gene is TRBV14, the J gene TRBJ2-2; 11 bases align to TRBD1. Here the sequenced sample was CD8+ T cells from peripheral blood mononuclear cells, taken after pregnancy. The receptor's source is a female donor in good health, enrolled as a control in a pregnancy study. The CDR3 here is CASSQAGQGAGELFF. As DNA, the CDR3 is TGTGCCAGCAGCCAGGCGGGACAGGGGGCCGGGGAGCTGTTTTTT.